Presented here are 28 T cell receptor beta chains from one specimen sequenced in a study of blood T cell repertoires in COVID-19. Sequencing used immunoSEQ multiplex PCR; TCRdb keeps in-frame clones, though not all of them. The profile shows approximately 300,000 clones, approximately 92% of them singletons. Sequenced: PBMCs or T cells enriched from blood (not recorded which). These receptors were obtained from a woman in her twenties or thirties who had recovered from COVID-19.

This chain joins TRBV19 and TRBJ1-5, with TRBD1 matching 10 bases. Germline V lookup: CDR1 LNHDA, CDR2 SQIVND (reference sequence). The CDR3 length is 17 residues. J was trimmed by 1 base and V by 3 bases; bases with no gene match: 6. DNA for the CDR3: TGTGCCAGTAGTATCCGCCTGGGACAGGGGAGCAATCAGCCCCAGCATTTT. It specifies CASSIRLGQGSNQPQHF.

Details on this clone: Other DNA sequences in this specimen translate into the identical CDR3. V gene TRBV5-1 combines with J gene TRBJ2-7; D possibly corresponds to TRBD2 (5 bases). This CDR3 region has 15 residues. CDR1 SGHRS and CDR2 YFSETQ come from the germline V gene. V was trimmed by 4 bases and J by 0 bases, leaving 14 bases between them. The CDR3 DNA follows: TGCGCCAGCAGCCCTGGGTTGGGGAGCTCCTACGAGCAGTACTTC. The encoded protein is CASSPGLGSSYEQYF.

V usage is TRBV10-3 and J usage is TRBJ2-1; 8 nucleotides line up with TRBD2. J lost 6 bases, V lost 0 bases, and 1 base had no gene match. Per germline, CDR1 ENHRY and CDR2 SYGVKD. The CDR3 sequence is 14 residues long. As DNA, the CDR3 is TGTGCCATCAGTGAGTCGGGACTAGTCAATGAGCAGTTCTTC. This codes for CAISESGLVNEQFF.

The CDR3 sequence: CASSLNAGTYEQYF. The CDR3 DNA reads as TGCGCCAGCAGCTTGAACGCGGGAACCTACGAGCAGTACTTC. The genes are TRBV5-1 and TRBJ2-7, with D possibly matching TRBD2 (6 bases). Trimming shortened V by 1 base and J by 2 bases, and 10 bases separated the two germline ends. CDR1 and CDR2 (germline): SGHRS, YFSETQ. There are 14 residues in the CDR3.

The gene calls are TRBV28 and TRBJ1-4; D gene uncertain. This CDR3 spans 16 amino acids. The ends were cut back, 2 bases at V and 6 bases at J, with 16 bases in the middle. Germline CDR1 MDHEN, CDR2 SYDVKM. The CDR3 sequence: CASSLRGSRQHEKLFF. The DNA of the CDR3 is TGTGCCAGCAGTTTAAGAGGTAGTAGGCAGCATGAAAAACTGTTTTTT.

The chain couples TRBV28 to TRBJ2-1; tentatively, D is TRBD1 (5 bases). Trimming removed 5 bases from V and 12 bases from J, with 20 bases in between. This CDR3 spans 14 amino acids. Germline CDR1 reads MDHEN; CDR2 reads SYDVKM. In DNA, the CDR3 is TGTGCCAGCAGTCCCCGAGACAGAGCCGCAGGGCAGTTCTTC. Translated: CASSPRDRAAGQFF.

V is TRBV6-4 and J is TRBJ1-5; D unclear. Per germline, CDR1 MRHNA and CDR2 SNTAGT. This CDR3 region has 13 residues. Trimming cost V 6 bases and J 5 bases, with 11 bases left between them. DNA of the CDR3: TGTGCCAGCAGCCAACAGCGGGATCAGCCCCAGCATTTT. As protein: CASSQQRDQPQHF.

This chain uses TRBV3-1 (or the pseudogene TRBV3-2) with TRBJ2-1; 7 positions agree with TRBD2. This CDR3 is built from 16 residues. Germline assignment: CDR1 LGHDT and CDR2 YNNKEL (reference sequence). V lost 0 bases to trimming and J lost 10 bases; unmatched junction nucleotides: 12. DNA for the CDR3: TGTGCCAGCAGCCAAGAACGACTAGCAATCGCTACGGAGCAGTTCTTC. Translated: CASSQERLAIATEQFF.

This clone was recorded a few times. The rearrangement uses TRBV4-1 and TRBJ1-5; no clear D. This CDR3 has 15 amino acids. Trimming took 4 bases from V and 1 from J, leaving 11 bases between them. Germline values: CDR1 MGHRA, CDR2 YSYEKL. The CDR3, as DNA: TGCGCCAGCAGCCTACGCCAGGAAAGCAATCAGCCCCAGCATTTT. Translation: CASSLRQESNQPQHF.

The V gene is TRBV4-1, the J gene TRBJ1-5; D is uncertain. V gave up 1 base and J gave up 0 bases, with 7 bases separating them. CDR1 is MGHRA and CDR2 is YSYEKL in the germline V gene. This CDR3 is 15 amino acids long. The CDR3 spells CASSQAGDSNQPQHF. The CDR3 nucleotides read TGCGCCAGCAGCCAAGCCGGTGATAGCAATCAGCCCCAGCATTTT.

This chain connects TRBV6-2 or TRBV6-3 to TRBJ2-7; D not resolved. Germline V gene sequence: CDR1 MNHEY, CDR2 SVGEGT. V lost 3 bases and J lost 1, with 7 bases in between. This CDR3 is built from 13 residues. The CDR3 reads CASSYHRSYEQYF. CDR3 DNA: TGTGCCAGCAGTTATCACAGATCCTACGAGCAGTACTTC.

The CDR3 is CASSVSLLSGNTIYF. Written as DNA, the CDR3 is TGTGCCAGCAGTGTCTCTTTACTCTCTGGAAACACCATATATTTT. The V and J genes are TRBV2 and TRBJ1-3; D is unresolved. Deletions cut 4 bases from V and 0 bases from J, with 10 bases between. This CDR3 is 15 amino acids long. CDR1 and CDR2 from the germline V gene are SNHLY and FYNNEI.

Comment on this clone: A read error may account for a junction end that differs from germline. This chain connects TRBV7-7 to TRBJ1-6; maybe TRBD1 (6 bases). CDR1 SSHAT and CDR2 FNYEAQ come from the germline V gene (reference sequence). There are 15 residues in the CDR3. For the CDR3, the DNA is TGTGCTAGCAGCCCGGACAGACCCTATAATTCACCCCTCCACTTT. Its translation is CASSPDRPYNSPLHF.

The genes are TRBV3-1 (or the pseudogene TRBV3-2) and TRBJ2-1, with 12 bases fitting TRBD2. V was clipped by 6 bases and J by 4 bases; unmatched bases: 10. CDR1 and CDR2 from the germline V gene are LGHDT and YNNKEL (reference sequence). The CDR3 runs 17 residues. The CDR3 DNA reads as TGTGCCAGCAGTGAAACACTAGCGGGGGGCACTTACAATGAGCAGTTCTTC. This encodes CASSETLAGGTYNEQFF.

The V call is TRBV25-1, the J call TRBJ1-6, with 7 bases identical to TRBD1. The CDR3 has 16 amino acids. V trimming: 0 bases; J trimming: 4 bases; junction bases outside the gene matches: 3. The germline V gene has CDR1 MGHDK and CDR2 SYGVNS. CDR3 residues: CASSEYGDSYNSPLHF. The CDR3 DNA reads as TGTGCCAGCAGTGAATATGGGGACAGTTATAATTCACCCCTCCACTTT.

This chain links TRBV29-1 with TRBJ1-5; D is possibly TRBD1 (6 bases). This CDR3 is 14 amino acids long. V was shortened by 7 bases and J by 3 bases, with 16 bases between the two germline ends. Germline CDR1 is SQVTM and CDR2 is ANQGSEA. The CDR3 DNA follows: TGCAGCGACCAGGTCGGACAGCACAATCAGCCCCAGCATTTT. Its translation is CSDQVGQHNQPQHF.

The chain recombines TRBV9 with TRBJ2-3, with a weak D call TRBD2 (6 bases). The length of the CDR3 is 14 residues. V was shortened by 4 bases and J by 4 bases, with 13 bases between the two germline ends. The V gene's germline CDR1 is SGDLS and CDR2 YYNGEE. CDR3 coding DNA: TGTGCCAGCAGCCCGGAGGGTCGCGCAGATACGCAGTATTTT. Protein: CASSPEGRADTQYF.

V gene TRBV28 combines with J gene TRBJ2-1; perhaps TRBD2 as D (6 bases). Per the germline V gene, CDR1 is MDHEN and CDR2 is SYDVKM. This CDR3 region has 17 residues. V lost 5 bases and J lost 4, with 21 bases in between. The CDR3 reads CASSTSFAAGWYNEQFF. CDR3 bases: TGTGCCAGCAGTACTTCCTTCGCAGCGGGTTGGTACAATGAGCAGTTCTTC.

V is TRBV5-1 and J is TRBJ1-6, with TRBD1 matching over 8 bases. This CDR3 spans 14 amino acids. V was pared by 4 bases and J by 9 bases, with 6 bases of the junction left unmatched. Germline V gene sequence: CDR1 SGHRS, CDR2 YFSETQ. In nucleotides, the CDR3 is TGCGCCAGCAGCGCCCGGGACAGGAGTTCACCCCTCCACTTT. Its protein product is CASSARDRSSPLHF.

The CDR3 coding sequence is TGTGCCAGCAGCTTAGTGTCAACAGGGCTCTCTGGAAACACCATATATTTT. Translated, it gives CASSLVSTGLSGNTIYF. The gene calls are TRBV7-2 and TRBJ1-3; D is possibly TRBD1 (6 bases). Trimming cost V 1 base and J 0 bases, with 13 bases left between them. The germline V gene has CDR1 SGHTA and CDR2 FQGNSA. CDR3 length equals 17 residues. Full variable domain (outside the CDR3, taken from reference TRBV7-2 and TRBJ1-3): GAGVSQSPSNKVTEKGKDVELRCDPISGHTALYWYRQSLGQGLEFLIYFQGNSAPDKSGLPSDRFSAERTGGSVSTLTIQRTQQEDSAVYLCASSLVSTGLSGNTIYFGEGSWLTVV.

V gene TRBV5-1 combines with J gene TRBJ1-6, with 10 bases fitting TRBD1. The CDR3 is 15 amino acids. With 2 bases clipped from V and 10 bases from J, the junction kept 6 bases outside the gene matches. Germline V lookup: CDR1 SGHRS, CDR2 YFSETQ. The CDR3 nucleotides are TGCGCCAGCAGCTTACTCGGGACAGGGGAGTCACCCCTCCACTTT. Protein sequence: CASSLLGTGESPLHF.

The CDR3 here is CASSFRGGYGYTF. The CDR3 DNA follows: TGTGCCAGCAGTTTCAGGGGTGGCTATGGCTACACCTTC. The rearrangement joins TRBV27 to TRBJ1-2; a possible D gene is TRBD1 (6 bases). Deletions cut 3 bases from V and 4 bases from J, with 9 bases between. Germline V lookup: CDR1 MNHEY, CDR2 SMNVEV (reference sequence). This CDR3 comprises 13 residues.

This clone was recorded only once. The V gene is TRBV18, the J gene TRBJ2-3; D unclear. CDR3 length equals 13 residues. Germline V gene lookup returns CDR1 KGHSH and CDR2 LQKENI. Trimming cost V 7 bases and J 2 bases, with 10 bases left between them. Here the CDR3 DNA reads TGTGCCAGCTACCTACAGCACACAGATACGCAGTATTTT. The encoded protein is CASYLQHTDTQYF.

This chain connects TRBV4-1 to TRBJ1-5; D may be TRBD1 (6 bases). Germline V gene data show CDR1 as MGHRA and CDR2 as YSYEKL. Trimming removed 8 bases at V and 1 base at J, with 15 bases between. This CDR3 has 15 residues. The CDR3 sequence: CASGQGGGSNQPQHF. The CDR3 DNA reads as TGCGCCAGCGGGCAAGGGGGGGGAAGCAATCAGCCCCAGCATTTT.

This clone was seen a few times. CDR3 loop: CASSFASYRFAEAFF. As DNA, the CDR3 is TGTGCCAGCAGTTTCGCAAGCTACAGGTTTGCGGAAGCTTTCTTT. J is TRBJ1-1 and V is TRBV6-2 or TRBV6-3; maybe TRBD1 (5 bases). Trimming took 4 bases from V and 8 from J, leaving 20 bases between them. The CDR3 has 15 residues. Germline V CDR1 and CDR2: MNHEY, SVGEGT.

V gene TRBV6-1 combines with J gene TRBJ1-5; no clear D. Trimming removed 4 bases from V and 0 bases from J, with 16 bases in between. The CDR3 sequence is 17 residues long. The V gene's germline CDR1 is MNHNS and CDR2 SASEGT. The CDR3, as DNA: TGTGCCAGCAGTGGCCTCCGATCTCCTAATAGCAATCAGCCCCAGCATTTT. Residues: CASSGLRSPNSNQPQHF.

The CDR3 protein is CASSPPSVTGNSPLHF. The CDR3 DNA sequence: TGTGCCAGCAGCCCACCTTCAGTGACCGGGAATTCACCCCTCCACTTT. The chain couples TRBV11-1 to TRBJ1-6; no definite D call. V lost 5 bases to trimming and J lost 7 bases, with 18 bases between them. The CDR3 is made up of 16 amino acids. The germline V gene encodes CDR1 SGHAT and CDR2 FQDESV (reference sequence).

This clone was detected a few times. This chain connects TRBV18 to TRBJ1-1; the D gene is possibly TRBD1 (5 bases). CDR3 length: 15 amino acids. CDR1 and CDR2 from the germline V gene are KGHSH and LQKENI. With 2 bases removed from V and 5 bases from J, the gap between germline ends came to 15 bases. In DNA, the CDR3 is TGTGCCAGCTCACCAAACAGCCAGGGTGGGACTGAAGCTTTCTTT. The encoded protein is CASSPNSQGGTEAFF.